A single sample is the source of the 19 T cell receptor beta chains below, sequenced in a study of blood T cell repertoires in COVID-19. Generated by immunoSEQ multiplex PCR, the TCRdb table keeps only in-frame clones and is missing some. In the table there are more than 80,000 clones, roughly 85% of which are singletons. The sequencing input was peripheral blood. The receptor source for this set is a woman aged 60-70 years with COVID-19, enrolled during active disease.

This clone has a handful of counts. The V and J genes are TRBV30 and TRBJ1-2, with TRBD1 identical over 10 bases. This CDR3 contains 14 residues. After removal of 3 bases from V and 4 bases from J, the junction contained 5 bases not matched to a gene. The germline CDR1 and CDR2 sequences are GTSNPN and SVGIG (reference sequence). CDR3 nucleotides: TGTGCCTGGAGGACGACAGGGGGCAGCTATGGCTACACCTTC. This translates into CAWRTTGGSYGYTF.

V gene TRBV27 combines with J gene TRBJ2-7; 10 bases fit TRBD1. V lost 6 bases, J lost 6 bases, and 8 bases stayed unmatched. Germline CDR1 and CDR2: MNHEY and SMNVEV (reference sequence). This CDR3 contains 14 residues. Here the CDR3 reads CASSFGQGVSEQYF. In nucleotides, the CDR3 is TGTGCCAGCAGCTTCGGACAGGGGGTGAGCGAGCAGTACTTC.

On this clone itself: The same CDR3 can be traced to other DNA sequences in this sample. The rearrangement links TRBV12-3 or TRBV12-4 to TRBJ2-3; possibly TRBD1 for D (6 bases). CDR3 length: 12 amino acids. V lost 6 bases and J lost 6, with 10 bases in between. The DNA of the CDR3 is TGTGCCAGCAGCCCGAGGGGGGATACGCAGTATTTT. Amino acid sequence: CASSPRGDTQYF.

V is TRBV4-1 and J is TRBJ1-2; 11 bases map to TRBD1. This CDR3 is 17 amino acids long. Germline V gives CDR1 MGHRA, CDR2 YSYEKL. After removal of 2 bases from V and 5 bases from J, the junction contained 10 bases not matched to a gene. The CDR3 DNA reads TGCGCCAGCAGCCAACCCCGGACAGGGGGCACAGGTTATGGCTACACCTTC. Its translation is CASSQPRTGGTGYGYTF.

This clone was seen a few times. The rearrangement uses TRBV20-1 and TRBJ2-7; unclear D gene. V was shortened by 3 bases and J by 5 bases, with 11 bases between the two germline ends. The CDR3 spans 12 residues. Germline lookup yields CDR1 DFQATT and CDR2 SNEGSKA (reference sequence). The CDR3 DNA sequence: TGCAGTGCTAGTTTTGGAGTTCACGAGCAGTACTTC. It specifies CSASFGVHEQYF.

The chain carries TRBV29-1 and TRBJ1-2; 9 nucleotides line up with TRBD1. Germline V lookup: CDR1 SQVTM, CDR2 ANQGSEA. Losses at the gene ends were 7 bases for V and 5 bases for J; bases not matched to a gene: 5. The CDR3 has 12 amino acids. CDR3 loop: CSALTGGYGYTF. CDR3 DNA sequence: TGCAGCGCTCTGACAGGGGGGTATGGCTACACCTTC.

The rearrangement joins TRBV5-8 to TRBJ1-1; a possible D gene is TRBD1 (6 bases). The germline V gene has CDR1 SGHTS and CDR2 YDEGEE. This CDR3 has 13 residues. V lost 2 bases to trimming and J lost 6 bases, with 11 bases between them. The CDR3 sequence is CASSFQGSSEAFF. CDR3 nucleotides: TGTGCCAGCAGCTTCCAGGGGAGTTCTGAAGCTTTCTTT.

The V gene is TRBV7-9, the J gene TRBJ1-1; D is uncertain. Trimming pared 5 bases from V and 1 base from J, leaving 8 bases between. Germline CDR1 reads SEHNR; CDR2 reads FQNEAQ (reference sequence). The CDR3 runs 13 residues. The DNA for the CDR3 is TGTGCCAGCAGCCAACGGGAGAACACTGAAGCTTTCTTT. This sequence encodes CASSQRENTEAFF.

This rearrangement joins TRBV5-1 to TRBJ2-2, with 8 nucleotides matching TRBD1. CDR1 and CDR2 from the germline V gene are SGHRS and YFSETQ. The CDR3 is 15 residues long. V shed 4 bases and J 7 bases; nucleotides not matched to a gene: 9. CDR3 sequence: CASSQDRGFGGELFF. The CDR3, as DNA: TGCGCCAGCAGCCAAGACAGGGGATTCGGCGGGGAGCTGTTTTTT.

The chain has TRBV11-2 and TRBJ2-1; 7 nucleotides agree with TRBD1. The CDR3 runs 19 residues. Losses at the gene ends were 1 base for V and 0 bases for J; bases not matched to a gene: 12. Germline assignment: CDR1 SGHAT and CDR2 FQNNGV. Written as DNA, the CDR3 is TGTGCCAGCAGCTTAGTGAGGGGAACCGGGACAGACTCCTACAATGAGCAGTTCTTC. It yields the protein CASSLVRGTGTDSYNEQFF.

The chain carries TRBV6-1 and TRBJ1-6; 9 bases fit TRBD1. V dropped 10 bases and J dropped 1; count of bases not matched to a gene: 5. CDR1 and CDR2 from the germline V gene are MNHNS and SASEGT. The CDR3 is made up of 15 amino acids. This CDR3 reads CATRQGESYNSPLHF. For the CDR3, the DNA is TGTGCCACCCGACAGGGGGAATCCTATAATTCACCCCTCCACTTT.

The V call is TRBV9, the J call TRBJ2-5; no clear D gene. V lost 0 bases to trimming and J lost 2 bases, with 5 bases between them. The CDR3 extends over 13 amino acids. CDR1 and CDR2 (germline): SGDLS, YYNGEE. Here the CDR3 DNA reads TGTGCCAGCAGCGTAGCACAGCAAGAGACCCAGTACTTC. Its protein product is CASSVAQQETQYF.

The sample holds one count of this clone. J is TRBJ1-1 and V is TRBV3-1 (or the pseudogene TRBV3-2); D may be TRBD1 (5 bases). Germline CDR1 is LGHDT and CDR2 is YNNKEL (reference sequence). The CDR3 is 14 amino acids. Deletions cut 5 bases from V and 3 bases from J, with 13 bases between. CDR3 in DNA: TGTGCCAGCAGCAACCCGACAGCTCACACTGAAGCTTTCTTT. This encodes CASSNPTAHTEAFF.

The V gene is TRBV12-3 or TRBV12-4, the J gene TRBJ2-3; no reliable D call. The V and J ends lost 4 bases and 3 bases respectively, with 5 bases between them. This CDR3 comprises 12 residues. The chain's CDR3 is CASSSRTDTQYF. The CDR3 DNA follows: TGTGCCAGCAGTTCCCGTACAGATACGCAGTATTTT.

This clone was detected once. V is TRBV4-3 and J is TRBJ1-6; no reliable D call. The germline V and J ends were trimmed by 0 bases and 8 bases, with 5 bases remaining between them. Germline V lookup: CDR1 LGHNA, CDR2 YSLEER. This CDR3 comprises 13 residues. The CDR3 nucleotides read TGCGCCAGCAGCCAAGATTCGGATTCACCCCTCCACTTT. This translates into CASSQDSDSPLHF.

The rearrangement links TRBV6-6 to TRBJ2-3; 13 bases are shared with TRBD2. J lost 3 bases, V lost 5 bases, and 5 bases had no gene match. The CDR3 has 16 amino acids. Germline V CDR1 and CDR2: MNHNY, SVGAGI (reference sequence). DNA for the CDR3: TGTGCCAGCAGTACCCGACTAGCGGGGGGAACAGATACGCAGTATTTT. Translation gives CASSTRLAGGTDTQYF.

This chain connects TRBV6-6 to TRBJ1-1; D is ambiguous. Germline CDR1 reads MNHNY; CDR2 reads SVGAGI (reference sequence). Between the trimmed V and J ends, which lost 0 bases and 4 bases, there was a span of 6 bases. The CDR3 contains 13 residues. The CDR3, as DNA: TGTGCCAGCAGTTACTCGATCGGCACTGAAGCTTTCTTT. Protein product: CASSYSIGTEAFF.

The V call is TRBV28, the J call TRBJ1-6, with D unresolved. Trimming left V 7 bases short and J 8 bases short, with 18 bases between. Germline CDR1 MDHEN, CDR2 SYDVKM. The CDR3 extends over 15 amino acids. As DNA, the CDR3 is TGTGCCAGCACCCTAGCCGGGCGTCCGGATTCACCCCTCCACTTT. Protein: CASTLAGRPDSPLHF.

V usage is TRBV7-9 and J usage is TRBJ2-3, with 12 bases fitting TRBD2. V lost 1 base, J lost 4 bases, and 9 bases stayed unmatched. The CDR3 is 18 amino acids. Germline CDR1 reads SEHNR; CDR2 reads FQNEAQ (reference sequence). The CDR3 spells CASSLERSSGGASDTQYF. The CDR3 nucleotides are TGTGCCAGCAGCTTAGAACGGTCTAGCGGGGGGGCTTCAGATACGCAGTATTTT.